This TCR beta chain is from a study of OX40 agonist ivuxolimab in advanced cancers. Study information: Cancers in dose escalation were hepatocellular, melanoma, renal cell and head and neck. Eligibility rules accepted prior anti-PD-1, anti-PD-L1 or anti-CTLA-4 therapy, and 40% had some.

As regards this clone: Its antigen is still unknown.

The repertoire was sequenced with immunoSEQ multiplex PCR; TCRdb's copy has only in-frame clones and lacks some. The data contain 30,000 or so clones, 65% to 85% of them singletons. The length of the CDR3 is 16 residues. The germline V gene encodes CDR1 MNHEY and CDR2 SMNVEV (reference sequence). V lost 0 bases, J lost 7 bases, and 2 bases stayed unmatched. Whole-study results and caveats: CD8+ T cells averaged more expanded clones than CD4+. CD4+ and CD8+ blood T cells expanded clonally by week 6 at 0.1 to 3.0 mg/kg.

This TCR came from an adult with an advanced solid tumor such as melanoma, head and neck, liver or kidney cancer. The rearrangement joins TRBV27 to TRBJ2-1, with 14 bases fitting TRBD2. Here the sequenced sample was CD4+ or CD8+ T cells sorted from blood, taken in a trial of the OX40 agonist ivuxolimab. The CDR3 region is CASSLSTSGRANEQFF. The DNA for the CDR3 is TGTGCCAGCAGTTTATCGACTAGCGGGAGGGCGAATGAGCAGTTCTTC.